These 27 T cell receptor beta chains share one sample of origin, sequenced in a study of shared clonotypes between healthy human individuals. The repertoire was sequenced with immunoSEQ multiplex PCR; TCRdb's copy has only in-frame clones and lacks some. The data show approximately 1.4 million clones, 95% to 99% seen once. The sample consisted of naive CD4+ T cells sorted from blood. Subset reported: CD45RA+ positively selected. These receptors were collected from a man aged 30 to 39 in good health.

This chain joins TRBV7-9 and TRBJ2-1, with D possibly TRBD2 on 6 matching bases. In germline, CDR1 is SEHNR, CDR2 FQNEAQ (reference sequence). V was shortened by 4 bases and J by 4 bases, with 11 bases between the two germline ends. This CDR3 is built from 14 residues. CDR3 coding DNA: TGTGCCAGCAGCTACCGTAGCGGATACAATGAGCAGTTCTTC. This encodes CASSYRSGYNEQFF.

V gene TRBV10-1 combines with J gene TRBJ2-1; maybe TRBD2 (5 bases). CDR1 WNHNN and CDR2 SYGVQD come from the germline V gene (reference sequence). Between the trimmed V and J ends, which lost 5 bases and 8 bases, there was a span of 7 bases. This CDR3 is built from 11 residues. Written as DNA, the CDR3 is TGCGCCAGCAGTACGGAGGATGAGCAGTTCTTC. Its protein product is CASSTEDEQFF.

The chain is built from TRBV4-2 and TRBJ2-1; D may be TRBD1 or TRBD2 (5 bases each). CDR1 and CDR2 from the germline V gene are LGHNA and YNFKEQ. CDR3 length: 15 residues. Trimming took 0 bases from V and 7 from J, leaving 13 bases between them. DNA for the CDR3: TGTGCCAGCAGCCAAGATCTGGGGGTAGGAAATGAGCAGTTCTTC. Residues: CASSQDLGVGNEQFF.

This clone was recorded once. V and J are TRBV19 and TRBJ1-5; 8 nucleotides line up with TRBD1. In germline, CDR1 is LNHDA, CDR2 SQIVND (reference sequence). This CDR3 has 14 amino acids. V dropped 5 bases and J dropped 5; count of bases not matched to a gene: 5. CDR3 region: CASSSLQGDQPQHF. CDR3 bases: TGTGCCAGTAGTTCATTACAGGGGGATCAGCCCCAGCATTTT.

This chain joins TRBV7-3 and TRBJ2-5, with 9 bases matching TRBD2. After removal of 5 bases from V and 5 bases from J, the junction contained 6 bases not matched to a gene. Per germline, CDR1 SGHTA and CDR2 FQGTGA. The CDR3 loop spans 14 amino acids. The CDR3 region is CASSLSGRSETQYF. CDR3 nucleotide sequence: TGTGCCAGCAGCCTTAGCGGGAGATCGGAGACCCAGTACTTC. The variable domain in full, with the rest retrieved from reference TRBV7-3 and TRBJ2-5, is GAGVSQTPSNKVTEKGKYVELRCDPISGHTALYWYRQSLGQGPEFLIYFQGTGAADDSGLPNDRFFAVRPEGSVSTLKIQRTERGDSAVYLCASSLSGRSETQYFGPGTRLLVL.

V is TRBV2 and J is TRBJ2-5; 8 positions match TRBD1. This CDR3 is 17 amino acids long. Trimming took 5 bases from V and 0 from J; bases not matched to a gene: 11. CDR1 SNHLY and CDR2 FYNNEI come from the germline V gene. CDR3 coding DNA: TGTGCCAGCAGTTTTTTGCCGGGACAGGTCCACCAAGAGACCCAGTACTTC. It is translated as CASSFLPGQVHQETQYF.

The chain employs TRBV10-1 and TRBJ2-2, with 7 bases aligning to TRBD2. The CDR3 loop spans 12 amino acids. The junction had 10 bases not matched to a gene; V was cut back by 7 bases and J by 14 bases. CDR1 and CDR2 from the germline V gene are WNHNN and SYGVQD (reference sequence). The DNA of the CDR3 is TGCGCCAGCACCGGGCCGGGGGGACCCCTGTTTTTT. Translating gives CASTGPGGPLFF.

This chain joins TRBV15 and TRBJ1-4; D ambiguous. Trimming removed 6 bases from V and 4 bases from J, with 21 bases in between. The CDR3 consists of 17 residues. Germline assignment: CDR1 LNHNV and CDR2 YYDKDF (reference sequence). The CDR3 is CATRRTATPLFNEKLFF. The CDR3 DNA follows: TGTGCCACCAGGAGGACGGCTACTCCTTTATTTAATGAAAAACTGTTTTTT.

V and J are TRBV10-3 and TRBJ2-7, with D unresolved. CDR3 length: 16 amino acids. The germline V gene has CDR1 ENHRY and CDR2 SYGVKD. The V and J ends lost 0 bases and 3 bases respectively, with 15 bases between them. The CDR3: CAISESAKVVLYEQYF. The CDR3 nucleotides are TGTGCCATCAGTGAGTCAGCAAAAGTGGTTCTCTACGAGCAGTACTTC.

As concerns this clone: The identical CDR3 is also encoded by other nucleotide sequences in the sample. This chain uses TRBV15 with TRBJ1-1; D remains unclear. Trimming shortened V by 0 bases and J by 4 bases, and 3 bases separated the two germline ends. The CDR3 spans 12 residues. Germline values: CDR1 LNHNV, CDR2 YYDKDF (reference sequence). For the CDR3, the DNA is TGTGCCACCAGCAGAGATCTCACTGAAGCTTTCTTT. The encoded protein is CATSRDLTEAFF.

This sequence joins TRBV28 and TRBJ1-3; weak D call: TRBD1 (5 bases). The CDR3 runs to 14 residues. In germline, CDR1 is MDHEN, CDR2 SYDVKM. V shed 8 bases and J shed 0 bases, with 11 bases lying between them. The CDR3 loop is CASQRTSSGNTIYF. As DNA, the CDR3 is TGTGCCAGCCAGCGGACAAGCTCTGGAAACACCATATATTTT.

This chain uses TRBV6-1 with TRBJ1-5; D remains unclear. Trimming pared 5 bases from V and 7 bases from J, leaving 12 bases between. The germline V gene encodes CDR1 MNHNS and CDR2 SASEGT. This CDR3 spans 13 amino acids. The CDR3 spells CASSPVAGQPQHF. CDR3 DNA: TGTGCCAGCAGTCCAGTTGCGGGGCAGCCCCAGCATTTT.

This chain uses TRBV10-3 with TRBJ2-4; D gene unclear. The germline CDR1 and CDR2 sequences are ENHRY and SYGVKD. This CDR3 spans 12 amino acids. Trimming left V 2 bases short and J 5 bases short, with 4 bases between. CDR3 sequence (DNA): TGTGCCATCAGTGAGGCCGAAAACATTCAGTACTTC. Translating gives CAISEAENIQYF.

This clone was found once. The genes are TRBV10-3 and TRBJ2-7; 10 bases are shared with TRBD2. The germline CDR1 and CDR2 sequences are ENHRY and SYGVKD. The CDR3 extends over 15 amino acids. The trim removed 0 bases at V and 7 bases at J, leaving 6 bases unmatched. CDR3 region: CAISESASGRGEQYF. The CDR3 DNA reads as TGTGCCATCAGTGAGTCTGCTAGCGGGAGAGGAGAGCAGTACTTC.

The rearrangement uses TRBV5-5 and TRBJ1-5; D uncertain. CDR3 size: 15 residues. The germline CDR1 and CDR2 sequences are SGHKS and YYEKEE (reference sequence). V lost 0 bases and J lost 4, with 11 bases in between. CDR3 sequence reads: CASSLAWQRNQPQHF. The CDR3 DNA reads TGTGCCAGCAGCTTGGCCTGGCAGCGTAATCAGCCCCAGCATTTT.

The V and J genes are TRBV6-6 and TRBJ2-2, with TRBD1 identical over 9 bases. CDR3 length: 16 residues. Germline V gene lookup returns CDR1 MNHNY and CDR2 SVGAGI (reference sequence). The trim removed 5 bases at V and 3 bases at J, leaving 7 bases unmatched. The CDR3 region has the DNA TGTGCCAGCAGTACGGCGACAGGGGGAGACACCGGGGAGCTGTTTTTT. This codes for CASSTATGGDTGELFF.

The CDR3 DNA is TGCGCCAGCAGCACAGGGGCCTTAGCTGAAAAACTGTTTTTT. Its protein product is CASSTGALAEKLFF. V usage is TRBV5-1 and J usage is TRBJ1-4; 7 bases align to TRBD1. This CDR3 region has 14 residues. The germline CDR1 and CDR2 sequences are SGHRS and YFSETQ. V dropped 4 bases and J dropped 7; count of bases not matched to a gene: 7.

The chain employs TRBV7-8 and TRBJ1-5; maybe TRBD1 (5 bases). The V and J ends lost 1 base and 8 bases respectively, with 12 bases between them. Germline assignment: CDR1 SGHVS and CDR2 FQNEAQ. The CDR3 length is 14 residues. DNA for the CDR3: TGTGCCAGCAGCTTAGGGGGCCTCGGGGAGCCCCAGCATTTT. Encoded protein: CASSLGGLGEPQHF.

The chain joins TRBV7-2 to TRBJ1-2; the D is unclear. The CDR3 has 13 amino acids. Trimming took 5 bases from V and 4 from J, leaving 11 bases between them. Germline CDR1 SGHTA, CDR2 FQGNSA. The CDR3 loop is CASSLRQAYGYTF. In DNA, the CDR3 is TGTGCCAGCAGCCTCAGACAAGCCTATGGCTACACCTTC.

About this clone: Other DNA sequences in the sample encode the same CDR3. The chain links TRBV18 to TRBJ2-5; no clear D. CDR3 length: 12 residues. Germline V CDR1 and CDR2: KGHSH, LQKENI. The V end lost 3 bases, the J end lost 4 bases, and 6 bases lay between the germline ends. CDR3 amino acids: CASSPGSETQYF. The CDR3 DNA reads as TGTGCCAGCTCACCGGGGTCAGAGACCCAGTACTTC.

This clone was observed once. Within the sample, other DNA sequences also encode this same CDR3. The chain combines TRBV5-1 with TRBJ2-1; possibly TRBD1 for D (6 bases). The CDR3 runs 15 residues. V was clipped by 4 bases and J by 0 bases, with 11 bases between them. Germline V CDR1 and CDR2: SGHRS, YFSETQ. CDR3 residues: CASSEGVSSYNEQFF. CDR3 DNA: TGCGCCAGCAGCGAGGGGGTTTCCTCCTACAATGAGCAGTTCTTC.

The sample holds one count of this clone. The chain uses TRBV6-6 and TRBJ1-5; D remains unclear. Trimming took off 5 bases at V and 9 bases at J, with 11 bases between the two ends. The V gene's germline CDR1 is MNHNY and CDR2 SVGAGI (reference sequence). The CDR3 runs to 12 residues. CDR3 amino acids: CASSPRGRPQHF. Written as DNA, the CDR3 is TGTGCCAGCAGTCCCCGAGGGAGGCCCCAGCATTTT.

The chain couples TRBV11-2 to TRBJ1-5, with D tentatively TRBD1 (6 bases). The CDR3 consists of 14 residues. The germline CDR1 and CDR2 sequences are SGHAT and FQNNGV. V shed 6 bases and J shed 5 bases, with 14 bases lying between them. The CDR3 region is CASSLMGGDQPQHF. In DNA form, the CDR3 reads TGTGCCAGCAGTTTAATGGGGGGCGATCAGCCCCAGCATTTT. The whole variable domain, remainder taken from reference TRBV11-2 and TRBJ1-5, is EAGVAQSPRYKIIEKRQSVAFWCNPISGHATLYWYQQILGQGPKLLIQFQNNGVVDDSQLPKDRFSAERLKGVDSTLKIQPAKLEDSAVYLCASSLMGGDQPQHFGDGTRLSIL.

The chain couples TRBV20-1 to TRBJ2-1; D might be TRBD2 (6 bases). The CDR3 has 10 residues. Germline V gene lookup returns CDR1 DFQATT and CDR2 SNEGSKA (reference sequence). Deletions cut 3 bases from V and 12 bases from J, with 9 bases between. CDR3 in DNA: TGCAGTGCTAGTCGGGAGAGGCAGTTCTTC. It codes for CSASRERQFF.

The V call is TRBV5-6, the J call TRBJ2-5; tentatively, D is TRBD1 or TRBD2 (5 bases each). Germline CDR1 is SGHDT and CDR2 is YYEEEE. CDR3 length equals 17 residues. Trimming left V 4 bases short and J 3 bases short, with 22 bases between. CDR3 coding DNA: TGTGCCAGCAGCCCCGGACTTCAGGGAGCCGGGGAAGAGACCCAGTACTTC. This translates into CASSPGLQGAGEETQYF.

This chain connects TRBV19 to TRBJ2-2; D remains ambiguous. Germline V CDR1 and CDR2: LNHDA, SQIVND (reference sequence). This CDR3 region has 13 residues. V gave up 5 bases and J gave up 4 bases, with 8 bases separating them. CDR3 protein: CASSWEGTGELFF. The CDR3 DNA reads as TGTGCCAGTAGTTGGGAAGGCACCGGGGAGCTGTTTTTT.

This rearrangement joins TRBV4-3 to TRBJ2-7, with 9 bases lining up with TRBD2. The V gene end was trimmed by 0 bases and the J gene end by 1 base; junction bases not matched to a gene: 4. The CDR3 is 16 residues long. Germline CDR1 is LGHNA and CDR2 is YSLEER. CDR3 nucleotides: TGCGCCAGCAGCCAAGATCATGCGGGAGGGTCCTACGAGCAGTACTTC. Protein product: CASSQDHAGGSYEQYF.